This T cell receptor beta chain was captured by sequencing in a study of blood T cell repertoires in COVID-19 (dated by TCRdb to between 2020 and 2021). With regard to the full study: Samples from collaborators originated in the United States, Italy and Spain and spanned both the acute and convalescent phases of COVID-19. The material from the prospective study consisted of cDNA or gDNA derived from T cells, B-cell-depleted T cells, or PBMCs. Deeply sampled blood TCRbeta repertoires from subjects exposed to, actively infected with, or recovered from COVID-19 were included in the dataset. The repertoires were released in a freely available public database meant as a resource for research on the immune response to SARS-CoV-2. The samples were drawn from the first 160 participants of the ongoing ImmuneRACE study and from under 1,500 subjects provided by 6 global collaborators. Sample metadata almost always included a de-identified subject ID, COVID-19 status, age in years and sex. HLA class I and class II types, where available, came from metadata supplied by the sample provider rather than from assay-based typing. On the study overall, not on this receptor specifically: How much clinical and demographic metadata was included differed by source and by participant, and the metadata was provided uncurated.

TCRbeta CDR3 regions were amplified from genomic DNA by means of the immunoSEQ Assay, a bias-controlled multiplex PCR. In the paper's pipeline: The number of nucleated cells in each sample was estimated from the amplification of reference gene primers within the assay. To quantify the absolute abundance of each unique TCRbeta CDR3 rearrangement, sequence reads were collapsed and filtered. For each sample, productive Simpson clonality was calculated as the square root of Simpson's diversity index over productive rearrangements. The source is immuneACCESS, and TCRdb retained only in-frame sequences with V and J called. Part of the clones is not carried over; for the studies checked, unresolved V genes explain less than half of this, and the remainder is unexplained. V and J calls and clone size follow that table, whereas D and trimming were derived from the DNA. Across this sample there are around 93,000 clones, with less than 95% seen only once. The ten top clones hold over 6.5% of the sample.

Counted from cysteine to phenylalanine, this CDR3 has 14 amino acids. Here the CDR3 DNA is all that survives: 42 bases in frame from base 1. V ends up 7 bases short and J 1 base short, with an unmatched junction base count of 4. CDR1 and CDR2 are drawn from the germline V gene: ENHRY, SYGVKD. To note about this clone: It has no known antigen specificity. Per-nucleotide qualities are absent, and no much larger clonotype sits a single base away.

One collaborating source in Seattle enrolled patients while the patients were actively infected and followed the patients over time throughout the course of disease. The collaborating institutions used their own protocols to collect whole blood in K2EDTA tubes. For TCRbeta analysis, collaborators shipped samples in one of three forms: frozen whole blood, isolated PBMCs, or DNA extracted from either of those sample types. The sequenced material came from peripheral blood. The rearranged chain carries TRBV10-3 and TRBJ2-7; TRBD1 aligns with 10 central bases. The receptor was isolated from a man between 18 and 35 years old with COVID-19, enrolled during active disease. The CDR3 has the sequence CAIKDRGLSYEQYF. The DNA sequence is as follows: TGTGCCATCAAAGACAGGGGGCTTTCCTACGAGCAGTACTTC.